Listed below are T cell receptor beta chains from one sample, sequenced in a study of T cell changes during pregnancy in multiple sclerosis. Some clones are missing from TCRdb's copy, which holds only in-frame ones; the method was immunoSEQ multiplex PCR. The sample shows some 79,000 clones, about 89% of them seen only once. This specimen consisted of CD4+ T cells from peripheral blood mononuclear cells, obtained in the second trimester of pregnancy. Receptor source: a female donor with multiple sclerosis, enrolled in a pregnancy study. CDR3s include the opening cysteine and the closing phenylalanine or tryptophan. The D gene is left open where the match is weak. Some rows have no size entry. The others give once, few or many, or a class for an expanded clone.

j_gene	v_gene	abundance	d_gene	CDR3nt	CDR3aa
TRBJ2-7	TRBV29-1	NA	TRBD2	TGCAGCGCCCATACGCCTGGACTAGCGGGAGATACCTACGAGCAGTACTTC	CSAHTPGLAGDTYEQYF
TRBJ1-5	TRBV9	NA	NA	TGTGCCAGCAGCGTAGAGGGGATGGAACAGCCCCAGCATTTT	CASSVEGMEQPQHF
TRBJ2-5	TRBV29-1	NA	NA	TGCAGCACCGCAGGGGAGACCCAGTACTTC	CSTAGETQYF
TRBJ2-7	TRBV20-1	NA	TRBD1	TGCAGTGCCAGAGGGGGCCACGAGCAGTACTTC	CSARGGHEQYF
TRBJ1-6	TRBV10-1	few	TRBD1	TGCGCCAGCAGGAGCCTCCGGGACAGGGACGGTAATTCACCCCTCCACTTT	CASRSLRDRDGNSPLHF
TRBJ1-2	TRBV6-1	NA	NA	TGTGCCAGCAGTGTGAGGCGGAACCACTTCTATGGCTACACCTTC	CASSVRRNHFYGYTF
TRBJ1-3	TRBV29-1	NA	NA	TGCAGCGTTGAGAGCGGAAACACCATATATTTT	CSVESGNTIYF
TRBJ1-2	TRBV19	NA	TRBD1	TGTGCCAGTAGTAGAGAACAGGGGATGAATGGCTACACCTTC	CASSREQGMNGYTF
TRBJ1-6	TRBV12-5	once	NA	TGTGCTAGTGGTTTGGTTTCAGGGTTCAACTCACCCCTCCACTTT	CASGLVSGFNSPLHF
TRBJ2-1	TRBV7-8	NA	TRBD2	TGTGCCAGCAGCTTAAAACTAGCGCTAAACAATGAGCAGTTCTTC	CASSLKLALNNEQFF
TRBJ2-1	TRBV18	NA	NA	TGTGCCAGCTCCGGAGACAATGAGCAGTTCTTC	CASSGDNEQFF
TRBJ2-7	TRBV29-1	NA	NA	TGCAGCGTTGGTACGGGACTGGCCTCCTACGAGCAGTACTTC	CSVGTGLASYEQYF
TRBJ2-2	TRBV9	NA	NA	TGTGCCAGCAGCGTAGGAGGGTTGGGCACCGGGGAGCTGTTTTTT	CASSVGGLGTGELFF
TRBJ1-1	TRBV18	once	TRBD1	TGTGCCAGCTCCCCCGGGACAGGGATCACTGAAGCTTTCTTT	CASSPGTGITEAFF